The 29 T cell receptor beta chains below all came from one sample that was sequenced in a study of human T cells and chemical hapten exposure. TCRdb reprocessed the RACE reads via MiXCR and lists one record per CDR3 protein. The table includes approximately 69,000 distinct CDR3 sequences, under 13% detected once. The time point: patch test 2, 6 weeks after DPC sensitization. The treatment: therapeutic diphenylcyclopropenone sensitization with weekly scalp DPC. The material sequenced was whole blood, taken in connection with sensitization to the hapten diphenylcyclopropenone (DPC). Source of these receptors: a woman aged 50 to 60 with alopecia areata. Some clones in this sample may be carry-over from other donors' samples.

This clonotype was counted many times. CDR3 DNA: TGTGCCAGCAGATCGAGCTCCGGGACAGGGTCTGATGCCACTGAAGCTTTCTTT. This codes for CASRSSSGTGSDATEAFF. The chain uses TRBV11-2 and TRBJ1-1; the match to TRBD1 covers 9 bases. CDR1 SGHAT and CDR2 FQNNGV come from the germline V gene. The V segment lost 6 bases and the J segment 4 bases; nucleotides outside the gene matches: 18. The CDR3 has 18 residues.

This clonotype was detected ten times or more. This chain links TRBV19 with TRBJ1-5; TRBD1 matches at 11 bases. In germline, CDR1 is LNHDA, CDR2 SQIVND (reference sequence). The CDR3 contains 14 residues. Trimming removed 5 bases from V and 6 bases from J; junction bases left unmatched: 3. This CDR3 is CASSWTGGIQPQHF. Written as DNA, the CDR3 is TGTGCCAGTAGTTGGACAGGGGGCATTCAGCCCCAGCATTTT.

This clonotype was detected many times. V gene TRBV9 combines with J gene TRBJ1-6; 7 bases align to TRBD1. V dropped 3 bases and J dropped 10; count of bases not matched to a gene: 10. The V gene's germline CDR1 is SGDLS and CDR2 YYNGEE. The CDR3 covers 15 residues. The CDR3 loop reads CASSGGPTGASPLHF. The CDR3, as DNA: TGTGCCAGCAGCGGGGGACCAACAGGGGCCTCACCCCTCCACTTT.

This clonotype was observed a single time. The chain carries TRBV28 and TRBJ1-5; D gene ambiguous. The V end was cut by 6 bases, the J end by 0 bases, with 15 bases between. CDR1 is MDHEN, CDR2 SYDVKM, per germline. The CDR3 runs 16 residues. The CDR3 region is CASSPETAASNQPQHF. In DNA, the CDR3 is TGTGCCAGCAGCCCCGAAACAGCAGCTAGCAATCAGCCCCAGCATTTT.

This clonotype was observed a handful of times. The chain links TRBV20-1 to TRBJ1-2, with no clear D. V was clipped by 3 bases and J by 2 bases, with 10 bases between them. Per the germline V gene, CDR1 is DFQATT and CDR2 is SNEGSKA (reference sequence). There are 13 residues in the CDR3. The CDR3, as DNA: TGCAGTGCTAGGGCGGCCAGAAACTATGGCTACACCTTC. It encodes CSARAARNYGYTF.

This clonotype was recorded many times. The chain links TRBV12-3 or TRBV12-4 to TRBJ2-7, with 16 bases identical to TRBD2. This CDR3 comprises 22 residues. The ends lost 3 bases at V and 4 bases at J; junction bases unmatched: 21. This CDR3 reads CASSFRSGRGTSGRAKFYEQYF. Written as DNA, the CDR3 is TGTGCCAGCAGTTTCCGTAGTGGGCGCGGGACTAGCGGGAGGGCCAAGTTTTACGAGCAGTACTTC.

In nucleotides, the CDR3 is TGCAGCGTAGGGGGAGGACGGCAGGCCGAAGAGACCCAGTACTTC. It yields the protein CSVGGGRQAEETQYF. The chain uses TRBV29-1 and TRBJ2-5, with D perhaps given as TRBD1 or TRBD2 (6 bases each). The CDR3 contains 15 residues. V lost 6 bases, J lost 3 bases, and 20 bases lay in between. Per the germline V gene, CDR1 is SQVTM and CDR2 is ANQGSEA.

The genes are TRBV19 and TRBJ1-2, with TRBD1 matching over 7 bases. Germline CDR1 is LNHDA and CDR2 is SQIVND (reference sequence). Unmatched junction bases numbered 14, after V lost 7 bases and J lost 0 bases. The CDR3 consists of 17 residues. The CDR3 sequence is CASTSAKVGQTNYGYTF. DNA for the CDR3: TGTGCCAGTACCTCTGCAAAGGTGGGACAGACTAACTATGGCTACACCTTC.

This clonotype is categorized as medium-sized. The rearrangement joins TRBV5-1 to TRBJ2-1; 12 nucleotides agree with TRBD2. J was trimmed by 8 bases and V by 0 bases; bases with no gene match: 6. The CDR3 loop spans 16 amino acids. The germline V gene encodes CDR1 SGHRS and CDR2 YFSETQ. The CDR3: CASSLVKASGRDEQFF. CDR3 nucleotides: TGCGCCAGCAGCTTGGTTAAGGCTAGCGGGAGGGATGAGCAGTTCTTC.

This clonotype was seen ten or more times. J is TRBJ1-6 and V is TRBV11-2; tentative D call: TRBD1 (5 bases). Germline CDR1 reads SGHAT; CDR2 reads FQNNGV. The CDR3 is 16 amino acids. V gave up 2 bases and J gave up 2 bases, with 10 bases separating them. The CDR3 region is CASSLRGDAYNSPLHF. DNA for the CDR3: TGTGCCAGCAGCTTAAGAGGGGACGCCTATAATTCACCCCTCCACTTT.

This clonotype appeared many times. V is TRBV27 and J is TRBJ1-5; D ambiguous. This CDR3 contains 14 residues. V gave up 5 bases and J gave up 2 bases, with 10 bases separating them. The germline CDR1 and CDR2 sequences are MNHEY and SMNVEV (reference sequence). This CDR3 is CASSNLGGNQPQHF. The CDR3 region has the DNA TGTGCCAGCAGTAACCTTGGGGGCAATCAGCCCCAGCATTTT.

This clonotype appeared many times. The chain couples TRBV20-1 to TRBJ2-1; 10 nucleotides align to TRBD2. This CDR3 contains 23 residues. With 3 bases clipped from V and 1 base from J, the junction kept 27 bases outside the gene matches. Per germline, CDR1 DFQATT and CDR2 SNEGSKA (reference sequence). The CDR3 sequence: CSASPPELAGILTSRGSYNEQFF. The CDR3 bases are TGCAGTGCTAGTCCCCCCGAACTAGCGGGAATTTTGACGTCTCGGGGGTCCTACAATGAGCAGTTCTTC.

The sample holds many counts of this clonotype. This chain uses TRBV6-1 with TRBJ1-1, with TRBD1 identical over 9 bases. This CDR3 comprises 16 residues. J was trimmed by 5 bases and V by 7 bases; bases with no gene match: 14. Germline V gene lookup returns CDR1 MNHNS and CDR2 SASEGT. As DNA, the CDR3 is TGTGCCAGCATCCGGGACAGGGTAAAGACGGGGACTGAAGCTTTCTTT. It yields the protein CASIRDRVKTGTEAFF.

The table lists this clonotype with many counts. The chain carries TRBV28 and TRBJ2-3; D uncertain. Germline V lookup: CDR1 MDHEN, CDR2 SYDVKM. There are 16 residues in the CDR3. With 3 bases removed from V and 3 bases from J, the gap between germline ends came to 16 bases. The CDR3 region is CASSLLVGPGTDTQYF. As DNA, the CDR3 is TGTGCCAGCAGTTTGTTGGTAGGGCCAGGAACAGATACGCAGTATTTT.

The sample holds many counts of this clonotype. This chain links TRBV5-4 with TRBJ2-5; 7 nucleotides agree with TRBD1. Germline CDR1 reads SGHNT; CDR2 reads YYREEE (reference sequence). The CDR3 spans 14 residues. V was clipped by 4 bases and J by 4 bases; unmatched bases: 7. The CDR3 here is CASSGGQRGETQYF. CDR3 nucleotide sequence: TGTGCCAGCAGCGGGGGACAGCGAGGAGAGACCCAGTACTTC.

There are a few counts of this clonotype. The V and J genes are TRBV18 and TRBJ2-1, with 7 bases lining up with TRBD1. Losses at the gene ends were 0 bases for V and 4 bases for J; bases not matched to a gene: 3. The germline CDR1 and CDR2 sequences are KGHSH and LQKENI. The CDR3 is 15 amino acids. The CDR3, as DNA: TGTGCCAGCTCACCACCTGAGGGGGCTTACAATGAGCAGTTCTTC. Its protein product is CASSPPEGAYNEQFF.

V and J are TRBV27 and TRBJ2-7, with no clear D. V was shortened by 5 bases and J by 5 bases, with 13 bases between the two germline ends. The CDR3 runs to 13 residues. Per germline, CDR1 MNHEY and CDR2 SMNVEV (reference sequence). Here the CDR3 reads CASSIWGSDEQYF. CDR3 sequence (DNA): TGTGCCAGCAGTATCTGGGGATCGGACGAGCAGTACTTC.

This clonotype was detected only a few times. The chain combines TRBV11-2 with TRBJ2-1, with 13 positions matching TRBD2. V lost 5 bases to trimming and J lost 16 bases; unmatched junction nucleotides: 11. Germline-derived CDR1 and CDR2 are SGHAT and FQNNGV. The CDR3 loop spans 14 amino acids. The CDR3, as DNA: TGTGCCAGCAGCCCAGGGACTAGCGGGACTCTGTCCTTCTTC. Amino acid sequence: CASSPGTSGTLSFF. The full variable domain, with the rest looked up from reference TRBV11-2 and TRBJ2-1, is EAGVAQSPRYKIIEKRQSVAFWCNPISGHATLYWYQQILGQGPKLLIQFQNNGVVDDSQLPKDRFSAERLKGVDSTLKIQPAKLEDSAVYLCASSPGTSGTLSFFGPGTRLTVL.

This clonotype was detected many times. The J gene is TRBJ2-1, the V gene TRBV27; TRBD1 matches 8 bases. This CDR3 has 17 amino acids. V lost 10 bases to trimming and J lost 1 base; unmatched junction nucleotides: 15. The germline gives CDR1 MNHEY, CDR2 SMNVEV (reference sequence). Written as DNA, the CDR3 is TGTGCCACCACCAAGGGACAGGAGGGACTTTCCTACAATGAGCAGTTCTTC. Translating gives CATTKGQEGLSYNEQFF.

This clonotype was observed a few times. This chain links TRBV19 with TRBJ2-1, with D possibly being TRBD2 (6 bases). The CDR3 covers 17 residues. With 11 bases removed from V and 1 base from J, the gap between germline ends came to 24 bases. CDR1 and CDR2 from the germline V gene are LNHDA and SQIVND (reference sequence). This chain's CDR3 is CASKLADGIESYNEQFF. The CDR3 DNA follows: TGTGCCTCCAAGTTAGCGGACGGTATAGAATCCTACAATGAGCAGTTCTTC.

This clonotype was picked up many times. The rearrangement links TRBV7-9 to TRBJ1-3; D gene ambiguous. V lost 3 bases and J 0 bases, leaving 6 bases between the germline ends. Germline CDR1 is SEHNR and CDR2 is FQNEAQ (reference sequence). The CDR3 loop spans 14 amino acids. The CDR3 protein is CASSFSSSGNTIYF. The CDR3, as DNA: TGTGCCAGCAGCTTCTCGTCCTCTGGAAACACCATATATTTT. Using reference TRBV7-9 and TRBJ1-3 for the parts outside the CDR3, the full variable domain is DTGVSQNPRHKITKRGQNVTFRCDPISEHNRLYWYRQTLGQGPEFLTYFQNEAQLEKSRLLSDRFSAERPKGSFSTLEIQRTEQGDSAMYLCASSFSSSGNTIYFGEGSWLTVV.

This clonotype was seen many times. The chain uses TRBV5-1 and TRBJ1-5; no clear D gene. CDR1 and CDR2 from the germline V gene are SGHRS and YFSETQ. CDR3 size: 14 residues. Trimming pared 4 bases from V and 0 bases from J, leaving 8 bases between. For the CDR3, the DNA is TGCGCCAGCAGCCCGGCGGGTAGCAATCAGCCCCAGCATTTT. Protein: CASSPAGSNQPQHF.

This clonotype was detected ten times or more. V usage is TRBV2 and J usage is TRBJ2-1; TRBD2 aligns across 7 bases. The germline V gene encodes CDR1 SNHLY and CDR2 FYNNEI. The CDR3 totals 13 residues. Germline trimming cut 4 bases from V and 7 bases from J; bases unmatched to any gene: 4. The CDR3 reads CASSVARENEQFF. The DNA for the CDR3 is TGTGCCAGCAGTGTGGCGCGGGAGAATGAGCAGTTCTTC.

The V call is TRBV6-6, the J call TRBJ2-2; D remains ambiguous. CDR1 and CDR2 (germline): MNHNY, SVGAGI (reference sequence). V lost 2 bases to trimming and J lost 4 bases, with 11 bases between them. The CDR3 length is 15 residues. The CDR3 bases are TGTGCCAGCAGTTACCCTCTGAGCGCCACCGGGGAGCTGTTTTTT. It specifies CASSYPLSATGELFF.

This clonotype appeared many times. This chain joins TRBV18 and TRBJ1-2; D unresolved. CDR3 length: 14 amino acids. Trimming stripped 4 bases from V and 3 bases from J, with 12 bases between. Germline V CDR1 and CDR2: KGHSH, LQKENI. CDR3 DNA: TGTGCCAGCTCACAGGGCGGGAGCGACTATGGCTACACCTTC. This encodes CASSQGGSDYGYTF. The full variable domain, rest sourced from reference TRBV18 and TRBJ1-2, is NAGVMQNPRHLVRRRGQEARLRCSPMKGHSHVYWYRQLPEEGLKFMVYLQKENIIDESGMPKERFSAEFPKEGPSILRIQQVVRGDSAAYFCASSQGGSDYGYTFGSGTRLTVV.

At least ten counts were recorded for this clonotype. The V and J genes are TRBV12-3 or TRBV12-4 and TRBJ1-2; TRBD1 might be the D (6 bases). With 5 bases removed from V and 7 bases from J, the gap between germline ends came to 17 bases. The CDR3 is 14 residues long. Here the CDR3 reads CASSPRGRWGGYTF. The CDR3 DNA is TGTGCCAGCAGTCCCCGGGGGCGCTGGGGTGGCTACACCTTC.

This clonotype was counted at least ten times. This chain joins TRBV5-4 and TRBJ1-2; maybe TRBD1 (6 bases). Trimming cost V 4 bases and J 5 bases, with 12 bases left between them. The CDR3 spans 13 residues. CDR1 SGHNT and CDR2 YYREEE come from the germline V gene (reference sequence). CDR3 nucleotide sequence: TGTGCCAGCAGCGAAGGGGGGAGATATGGCTACACCTTC. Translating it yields CASSEGGRYGYTF.

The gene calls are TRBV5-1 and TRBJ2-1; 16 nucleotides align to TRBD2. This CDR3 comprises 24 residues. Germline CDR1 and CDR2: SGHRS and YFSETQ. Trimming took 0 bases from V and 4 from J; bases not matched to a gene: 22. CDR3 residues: CASSLEDRLDPGTSGRVGYNEQFF. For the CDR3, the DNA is TGCGCCAGCAGCTTGGAGGACCGACTTGATCCCGGGACTAGCGGGAGGGTGGGATACAATGAGCAGTTCTTC.

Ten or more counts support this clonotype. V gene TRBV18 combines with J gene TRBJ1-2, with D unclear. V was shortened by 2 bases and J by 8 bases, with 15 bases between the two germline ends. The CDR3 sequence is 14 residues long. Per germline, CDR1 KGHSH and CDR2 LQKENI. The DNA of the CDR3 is TGTGCCAGCTCACCATCTGGGGAGTTCGGCGGCTACACCTTC. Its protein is CASSPSGEFGGYTF.